The rows below give T cell receptor beta chains drawn from one sample of a study of T cells in Graves' hyperthyroidism and ophthalmopathy. Via MiXCR, TCRdb re-called the multiplex PCR reads, giving one row per CDR3 protein. The sample contains approximately 350,000 distinct CDR3 sequences, roughly 15% of which appear only once. The sequencing sample was made of blood. All receptors derive from a woman between 55 and 75 years old with Graves' ophthalmopathy. Both conserved end residues are part of each CDR3. Each record gives: D gene, V gene, J gene, clone size, CDR3 DNA, CDR3 protein. A D gene is named only where the DNA matches it firmly. Where a row states a size, it is once, few, many or the class of an expanded clone; other rows omit it.

d_call: .; v_call: TRBV10-3; j_call: TRBJ1-5; clone_size: few; cdr3_nt: TGTGCCATCAGTGAGGGGAGGGCCGGTCAGCCCCAGCATTTT; cdr3_aa: CAISEGRAGQPQHF
d_call: TRBD1; v_call: TRBV24-1; j_call: TRBJ2-1; clone_size: many; cdr3_nt: TGTGCCACCAGCCCCCAGGGGGCCGGGTACAATGAGCAGTTCTTC; cdr3_aa: CATSPQGAGYNEQFF
d_call: TRBD2; v_call: TRBV29-1; j_call: TRBJ2-3; clone_size: few; cdr3_nt: TGCAGCTCCGGGCGGGGGGAAAATACGCAGTATTTT; cdr3_aa: CSSGRGENTQYF
d_call: .; v_call: TRBV12-3/TRBV12-4; j_call: TRBJ1-1; clone_size: many; cdr3_nt: TGTGCCAGCAGTTTAACCCCTACAGGGAACACTGAAGCTTTCTTT; cdr3_aa: CASSLTPTGNTEAFF
d_call: .; v_call: TRBV7-3; j_call: TRBJ2-2; clone_size: many; cdr3_nt: TGTGCCAGCAGCCTCGCCGGGTCGAACACCGGGGAGCTGTTTTTT; cdr3_aa: CASSLAGSNTGELFF
d_call: .; v_call: TRBV10-3; j_call: TRBJ1-1; clone_size: few; cdr3_nt: TGTGCCATCAGTTCCGGGACAACAATGAACACTGAAGCTTTCTTT; cdr3_aa: CAISSGTTMNTEAFF
d_call: TRBD2; v_call: TRBV20-1; j_call: TRBJ2-1; clone_size: many; cdr3_nt: TGCAGTCCCTCTAGCGGGAGTCTCAATGAGCAGTTCTTC; cdr3_aa: CSPSSGSLNEQFF
d_call: .; v_call: TRBV10-1; j_call: TRBJ2-3; clone_size: .; cdr3_nt: TGCGCGAGCGGCGGGGACGTCCGCACAGATACGCAGTATTTT; cdr3_aa: CASGGDVRTDTQYF
d_call: .; v_call: TRBV2; j_call: TRBJ2-1; clone_size: many; cdr3_nt: TGTGCCAGCAGCCGGGTACAGGAGCAGTTCTTC; cdr3_aa: CASSRVQEQFF
d_call: .; v_call: TRBV30; j_call: TRBJ2-7; clone_size: few; cdr3_nt: TGTGCCTGGACAGGCCAATCCTACGAGCAGTACTTC; cdr3_aa: CAWTGQSYEQYF
d_call: .; v_call: TRBV27; j_call: TRBJ2-3; clone_size: many; cdr3_nt: TGTGCCAGCAGTTTATCGAGGGGGGTAGCGCGCACAGATACGCAGTATTTT; cdr3_aa: CASSLSRGVARTDTQYF
d_call: TRBD1; v_call: TRBV20-1; j_call: TRBJ1-5; clone_size: many; cdr3_nt: TGCAGTGCTAGACAGGGGGCCGAGAATCAGCCCCAGCATTTT; cdr3_aa: CSARQGAENQPQHF
d_call: TRBD1; v_call: TRBV27; j_call: TRBJ1-3; clone_size: .; cdr3_nt: TGTGCCAGCAGCCGCAGGGGGCTCGGAAACACCATATATTTT; cdr3_aa: CASSRRGLGNTIYF
d_call: TRBD1; v_call: TRBV6-1; j_call: TRBJ2-5; clone_size: many; cdr3_nt: TGTGCCAGCAGTGAGGTGGGACAGGGGGGAGAGACCCAGTACTTC; cdr3_aa: CASSEVGQGGETQYF
d_call: .; v_call: TRBV6-1; j_call: TRBJ2-2; clone_size: few; cdr3_nt: TGTGCCAGCAGCCACCTCATCCGGGAGCTGTTTTTT; cdr3_aa: CASSHLIRELFF
d_call: .; v_call: TRBV30; j_call: TRBJ1-1; clone_size: many; cdr3_nt: TGTGCCTGGAGTGAGGGGGGTTTTGGAACTGAAGCTTTCTTT; cdr3_aa: CAWSEGGFGTEAFF